This T cell receptor beta chain was obtained from a study of identical twins. General study findings and limits: Among monozygotic twins, out-of-frame TCR alpha sharing exceeded what models predicted. Insertion counts were lower in abundant cord blood beta clonotypes, a trend that memory repertoires did not show. Beta out-of-frame sequences displayed a weaker excess of sharing between twins. Out-of-frame alpha sequences common to twins exhibited an excess of low generation probability.

TCRdb re-called the 5' RACE reads through MiXCR, storing one row per CDR3 protein. The sample lists about 280,000 distinct CDR3 sequences, about 8.1% occurring once. In regard to this clonotype: Antigen unknown.

Trimming took 2 bases from V and 5 from J, leaving 9 bases between them. Germline lookup yields CDR1 SEHNR and CDR2 FQNEAQ (reference sequence). This CDR3 has 14 residues. A further study also used this sample, focusing on yellow fever vaccine responses in identical twins.

The specimen sequenced was memory (CD45RO+) T cells sorted from blood. The sequence came from a woman younger than 35 in good health. The chain links TRBV7-9 to TRBJ2-2; D possibly uses TRBD1 or TRBD2 (5 bases each). In DNA form, the CDR3 reads TGTGCCAGCAGCTTACGAGGGGAAACCGGGGAGCTGTTTTTT. It yields the protein CASSLRGETGELFF.